Presented here are 9 T cell receptor beta chains from one specimen sequenced in a study of T cell changes during pregnancy in multiple sclerosis. Produced via immunoSEQ multiplex PCR; TCRdb's table is partial and in-frame only. Among about 130,000 clones listed, roughly 95% were seen once. Source: peripheral blood, taken after pregnancy. All receptors derive from a female donor with multiple sclerosis, enrolled in a pregnancy study.

This chain links TRBV19 with TRBJ2-2; TRBD1 matches at 7 bases. There are 15 residues in the CDR3. V lost 11 bases and J lost 4; bases outside the gene matches: 13. Germline loops: CDR1 LNHDA, CDR2 SQIVND (reference sequence). The CDR3 protein is CASDPGGVGTGELFF. DNA for the CDR3: TGTGCCTCAGATCCAGGGGGAGTCGGCACCGGGGAGCTGTTTTTT.

This sequence joins TRBV4-1 and TRBJ2-5; D possibly corresponds to TRBD2 (6 bases). The germline gives CDR1 MGHRA, CDR2 YSYEKL. V shed 1 base and J shed 1 base, with 10 bases lying between them. The CDR3 has 15 residues. In DNA, the CDR3 is TGCGCCAGCAGCCAAGTTAGCGGCACCCAAGAGACCCAGTACTTC. Amino acids: CASSQVSGTQETQYF.

This chain connects TRBV30 to TRBJ2-7; 7 nucleotides align to TRBD2. Germline CDR1 reads GTSNPN; CDR2 reads SVGIG (reference sequence). CDR3 length equals 12 residues. With V trimmed by 4 bases and J by 5 bases, 5 bases remained unmatched. The CDR3 DNA follows: TGTGCCTGGAAACCAGCGGGGCACGAGCAGTACTTC. It translates to CAWKPAGHEQYF.

The chain has TRBV28 and TRBJ1-2, with 8 bases matching TRBD1. CDR3 length: 14 residues. The V gene's germline CDR1 is MDHEN and CDR2 SYDVKM. The J segment lost 5 bases and the V segment lost 5 bases, leaving 7 bases of the junction unmatched. The CDR3: CASSVDRERYGYTF. In DNA, the CDR3 is TGTGCCAGCAGTGTGGACAGGGAACGGTATGGCTACACCTTC.

The chain recombines TRBV5-1 with TRBJ1-2; possibly TRBD1 for D (6 bases). The CDR3 extends over 13 amino acids. The germline V and J ends were trimmed by 3 bases and 5 bases, with 11 bases remaining between them. Germline assignment: CDR1 SGHRS and CDR2 YFSETQ. DNA of the CDR3: TGCGCCAGCAGCTCGGACAGAAAATATGGCTACACCTTC. Amino acids: CASSSDRKYGYTF. Supplemented by reference TRBV5-1 and TRBJ1-2, the full variable domain reads KAGVTQTPRYLIKTRGQQVTLSCSPISGHRSVSWYQQTPGQGLQFLFEYFSETQRNKGNFPGRFSGRQFSNSRSEMNVSTLELGDSALYLCASSSDRKYGYTFGSGTRLTVV.

The V gene is TRBV9, the J gene TRBJ2-3; 7 nucleotides line up with TRBD1. After removal of 3 bases from V and 2 bases from J, the junction contained 3 bases not matched to a gene. Germline V lookup: CDR1 SGDLS, CDR2 YYNGEE. CDR3 size: 14 residues. The CDR3 DNA sequence: TGTGCCAGCAGCGGGCAGGGGGACACAGATACGCAGTATTTT. Protein product: CASSGQGDTDTQYF.

CDR3 in DNA: TGCGCCAGCAGCTTACGGGGAGCCGGGCTTAACTATGGCTACACCTTC. Translated, it gives CASSLRGAGLNYGYTF. V is TRBV5-1 and J is TRBJ1-2; unclear D gene. The V and J ends lost 2 bases and 1 base respectively, with 15 bases between them. This CDR3 contains 16 residues. Looked up from germline, CDR1 is SGHRS and CDR2 is YFSETQ.

V usage is TRBV5-4 and J usage is TRBJ2-7; the D gene is possibly TRBD1 (7 bases). The CDR3 extends over 16 amino acids. Between the trimmed V and J ends, which lost 0 bases and 2 bases, there was a span of 15 bases. Looked up from germline, CDR1 is SGHNT and CDR2 is YYREEE (reference sequence). CDR3 in amino acids: CASSLAPGRGAYEQYF. The CDR3 DNA follows: TGTGCCAGCAGCTTGGCCCCTGGCAGGGGGGCCTACGAGCAGTACTTC.

Turning to this clone: Relative to the germline gene, one junction end is altered; a read error may explain this. This sequence joins TRBV5-1 and TRBJ2-1, with no clear D. The germline V gene has CDR1 SGHRS and CDR2 YFSETQ. This CDR3 has 11 residues. CDR3 protein: CASSSNNEQFF. DNA for the CDR3: TGCGCCAGCAGCTCCAACAATGAGCAGTTCTTC.